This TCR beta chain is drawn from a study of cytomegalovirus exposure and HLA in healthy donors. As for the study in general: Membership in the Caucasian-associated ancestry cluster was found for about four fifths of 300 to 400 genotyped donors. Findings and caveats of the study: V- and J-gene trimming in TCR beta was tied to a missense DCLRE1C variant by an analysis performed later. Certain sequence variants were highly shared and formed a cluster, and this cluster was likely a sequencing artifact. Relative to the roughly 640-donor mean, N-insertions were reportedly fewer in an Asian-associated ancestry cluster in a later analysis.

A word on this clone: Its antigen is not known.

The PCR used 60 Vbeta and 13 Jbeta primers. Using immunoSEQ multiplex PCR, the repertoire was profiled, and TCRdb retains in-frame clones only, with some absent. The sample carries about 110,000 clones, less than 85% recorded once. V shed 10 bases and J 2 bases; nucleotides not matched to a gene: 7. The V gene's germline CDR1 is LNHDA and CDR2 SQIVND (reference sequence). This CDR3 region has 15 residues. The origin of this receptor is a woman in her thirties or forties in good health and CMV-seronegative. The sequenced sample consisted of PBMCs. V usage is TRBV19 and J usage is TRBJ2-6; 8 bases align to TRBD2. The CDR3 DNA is TGTGCCACCTCGGGGGGGCAGGCTGGGGCCAACGTCCTGACTTTC. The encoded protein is CATSGGQAGANVLTF.